This TCR beta chain was identified in a study of monozygotic twins with cystic fibrosis. At the level of the study: With about 15 PCR cycles, barcoded libraries came from 3 to 3.5 micrograms of fragmented DNA.

This clone was counted a single time. The antigen remains undetermined. Germline V gene lookup returns CDR1 MNHNY and CDR2 SVGAGI (reference sequence). V gave up 2 bases and J gave up 5 bases, with 13 bases separating them. The CDR3 is made up of 15 amino acids. Here immunoSEQ multiplex PCR was the method, and the copy in TCRdb shows in-frame clones only, minus some. The table has under 20,000 clones, approximately 96% seen once. Regarding the study as a whole: Nucleotide-identical clonotype sharing was significantly higher within monozygotic CF twin pairs than between unrelated CF individuals.

This TCR derives from a woman between 25 and 40 years old with cystic fibrosis. The rearrangement uses TRBV6-6 and TRBJ1-5; D possibly corresponds to TRBD1 (5 bases). Input material: blood. CDR3 nucleotides: TGTGCCAGCAGTTACATCGGGGAGGGGTATCAGCCCCAGCATTTT. It yields the protein CASSYIGEGYQPQHF.